The next 17 T cell receptor beta chains were all read from a single sample in a study of cytomegalovirus exposure and HLA in healthy donors. The PCR made use of 60 Vbeta and 13 Jbeta primers. Here immunoSEQ multiplex PCR was the method, and the copy in TCRdb shows in-frame clones only, minus some. The sample carries 77,000 or so clones, around three quarters recorded once. Sequenced sample: PBMCs. The receptors stem from a woman between 40 and 55 years old in good health and CMV-seronegative.

This rearrangement joins TRBV11-1 to TRBJ1-1; 7 positions match TRBD1. This CDR3 spans 14 amino acids. Germline CDR1 is SGHAT and CDR2 is FQDESV (reference sequence). The junction had 7 bases not matched to a gene; V was cut back by 4 bases and J by 5 bases. The DNA for the CDR3 is TGTGCCAGCAGCTACGACAGGGAGTTTACTGAAGCTTTCTTT. Amino acid sequence: CASSYDREFTEAFF.

This chain connects TRBV10-3 to TRBJ1-2, with D perhaps TRBD1 (6 bases). Trimming removed 6 bases at V and 4 bases at J, with 12 bases between. This CDR3 is 13 amino acids long. Germline V gene data show CDR1 as ENHRY and CDR2 as SYGVKD. The CDR3 coding sequence is TGTGCCATCAGACGAGAGACAGGCTATGGCTACACCTTC. As protein: CAIRRETGYGYTF.

A few counts support this clone. The chain employs TRBV6-5 and TRBJ1-1; D unresolved. Germline V CDR1 and CDR2: MNHEY, SVGAGI. V lost 3 bases and J lost 8, with 16 bases in between. The CDR3 runs to 14 residues. CDR3 nucleotides: TGTGCCAGCAGTTATTTGATAGCGGGGTCAGAAGCTTTCTTT. Its translation: CASSYLIAGSEAFF.

The chain carries TRBV5-4 and TRBJ2-7; 11 bases line up with TRBD2. Unmatched junction bases numbered 3, after V lost 0 bases and J lost 1 base. The CDR3 length is 16 residues. Germline assignment: CDR1 SGHNT and CDR2 YYREEE (reference sequence). The CDR3, as DNA: TGTGCCAGCAGCTTGGGCGGACTAGCGGGTTCCTACGAGCAGTACTTC. Translation: CASSLGGLAGSYEQYF.

The rearrangement joins TRBV5-4 to TRBJ2-2; D is unresolved. Germline loops: CDR1 SGHNT, CDR2 YYREEE (reference sequence). The CDR3 sequence is 15 residues long. The germline V and J ends were trimmed by 0 bases and 4 bases, with 10 bases remaining between them. CDR3 in amino acids: CASSLESYTTGELFF. CDR3 nucleotides: TGTGCCAGCAGCTTGGAAAGCTATACCACCGGGGAGCTGTTTTTT.

This sequence joins TRBV9 and TRBJ1-3; the match to TRBD1 covers 7 bases. Trimming at V came to 0 bases and at J to 5 bases, leaving 5 bases not matched to a gene. Germline-derived CDR1 and CDR2 are SGDLS and YYNGEE. CDR3 length equals 15 residues. CDR3 sequence (DNA): TGTGCCAGCAGCGTAGAGCCAGGGGGAAGAAACACCATATATTTT. This gives the protein CASSVEPGGRNTIYF.

This clone appeared a single time. The gene calls are TRBV6-5 and TRBJ1-1; 7 bases agree with TRBD1. The CDR3 runs 14 residues. V lost 6 bases and J lost 5; bases outside the gene matches: 9. Germline-derived CDR1 and CDR2 are MNHEY and SVGAGI. CDR3 DNA sequence: TGTGCCAGCAGACCTCAGGGGGGAAGGACTGAAGCTTTCTTT. Amino acid sequence: CASRPQGGRTEAFF.

On this clone: At the DNA level, this CDR3 is encoded by other sequences in the same sample as well. The chain is built from TRBV18 and TRBJ2-6; D is ambiguous. Germline loops: CDR1 KGHSH, CDR2 LQKENI. The CDR3 covers 16 residues. Trimming left V 2 bases short and J 0 bases short, with 8 bases between. DNA for the CDR3: TGTGCCAGCTCACCAGTATCGAGCTCTGGGGCCAACGTCCTGACTTTC. As protein: CASSPVSSSGANVLTF.

This chain uses TRBV6-5 with TRBJ2-7, with 7 bases matching TRBD1. The CDR3 has 13 residues. V lost 6 bases, J lost 4 bases, and 6 bases stayed unmatched. Per germline, CDR1 MNHEY and CDR2 SVGAGI. The CDR3 nucleotides read TGTGCCAGCAGCGTTATGACAGGGTACGAGCAGTACTTC. The encoded protein is CASSVMTGYEQYF.

The chain couples TRBV7-9 to TRBJ1-1, with D possibly being TRBD1 (6 bases). From germline, CDR1 is SEHNR and CDR2 FQNEAQ (reference sequence). This CDR3 comprises 15 residues. V lost 5 bases and J 1 base, leaving 14 bases between the germline ends. CDR3 sequence: CASSPLSGENTEAFF. CDR3 DNA sequence: TGTGCCAGCAGCCCGCTCTCAGGGGAGAACACTGAAGCTTTCTTT.

In nucleotides, the CDR3 is TGTGCCAGCAGCTCTCCGGGACAGGGAAAAGAGACCCAGTACTTC. Translating gives CASSSPGQGKETQYF. The chain combines TRBV5-4 with TRBJ2-5; 9 bases fit TRBD1. The CDR3 runs 15 residues. The V and J ends lost 3 bases and 3 bases, in that order; junction bases with no gene match: 6. CDR1 and CDR2 (germline): SGHNT, YYREEE (reference sequence).

This clone was recorded only once. The chain is built from TRBV10-2 and TRBJ2-7; 7 nucleotides align to TRBD2. Germline CDR1 is WSHSY and CDR2 is SAAADI. This CDR3 region has 13 residues. Losses at the gene ends were 10 bases for V and 4 bases for J; bases not matched to a gene: 10. In DNA, the CDR3 is TGCGCCACCCGGACTAGTCTGGGATACGAGCAGTACTTC. It encodes CATRTSLGYEQYF.

This sequence joins TRBV7-9 and TRBJ1-3; a weak D match, TRBD1 (6 bases). Germline-derived CDR1 and CDR2 are SEHNR and FQNEAQ (reference sequence). The CDR3 totals 13 residues. Trimming stripped 11 bases from V and 0 bases from J, with 11 bases between. CDR3 bases: TGTGCCGGCCGGACAGTCTCTGGAAACACCATATATTTT. Amino acid sequence: CAGRTVSGNTIYF.

This clone was found once. The V call is TRBV7-9, the J call TRBJ1-3; no reliable D call. This CDR3 spans 15 amino acids. From germline, CDR1 is SEHNR and CDR2 FQNEAQ (reference sequence). V was shortened by 8 bases and J by 0 bases, with 14 bases between the two germline ends. Here the CDR3 DNA reads TGTGCCAGCTCGATAGCCCTAAGCTCTGGAAACACCATATATTTT. Protein product: CASSIALSSGNTIYF.

The chain uses TRBV19 and TRBJ1-4; D ambiguous. The CDR3 totals 14 residues. Germline CDR1 and CDR2: LNHDA and SQIVND (reference sequence). V shed 3 bases and J shed 8 bases, with 13 bases lying between them. The CDR3 is CASSMARGAEKLFF. In DNA, the CDR3 is TGTGCCAGTAGTATGGCCCGGGGTGCGGAAAAACTGTTTTTT.

CDR3 in DNA: TGCGCCAGCAGCCAAGATCAGGGGGCCGGGGAGCTGTTTTTT. Protein product: CASSQDQGAGELFF. The V call is TRBV4-3, the J call TRBJ2-2; 7 bases are shared with TRBD1. This CDR3 has 14 amino acids. The V gene's germline CDR1 is LGHNA and CDR2 YSLEER. V lost 0 bases and J lost 6; bases outside the gene matches: 1.

The gene calls are TRBV11-2 and TRBJ2-7; TRBD1 matches 9 bases. The CDR3 runs to 15 residues. With 5 bases clipped from V and 6 bases from J, the junction kept 11 bases outside the gene matches. CDR1 and CDR2 from the germline V gene are SGHAT and FQNNGV. DNA for the CDR3: TGTGCCAGCAGCGCCACGGGACAGGGTGTCGGCGAGCAGTACTTC. Protein sequence: CASSATGQGVGEQYF.